The entry that follows covers one T cell receptor (beta chain) sequence. In germline, CDR1 is LNHDA, CDR2 SQIVND (reference sequence). The CDR3 has 14 residues. V was clipped by 4 bases and J by 5 bases, with 14 bases between them. Assay: immunoSEQ multiplex PCR; the TCRdb copy retains only in-frame clones and omits some. The repertoire holds hundreds of thousands of clones, with around nine tenths as singletons. This specimen belongs to a study of blood T cell repertoires in COVID-19. The sequence was obtained from a woman between 50 and 59 years old with acute COVID-19. The genes are TRBV19 and TRBJ1-2; D unresolved. The sequencing input was PBMCs or T cells enriched from blood (not recorded which). CDR3 protein: CASSRVPLIYGYTF. The CDR3 nucleotides are TGTGCCAGTAGTAGAGTCCCGCTGATTTATGGCTACACCTTC.